The sequence of this TCR beta chain was determined in a study of identifying expanded T cells in peripheral blood. Repertoires were generated with immunoSEQ multiplex PCR, while TCRdb's copy carries only in-frame clones and drops some. In the table there are tens of thousands of clones, approximately 86% of which are singletons. The sequence was collected from a person aged 18-70 years in good health. The sequenced sample consisted of blood.

CDR3 DNA: TGTGCCAGCAGTTACAGCAGGGTTGGAAATGAGCAGTTCTTC. This sequence encodes CASSYSRVGNEQFF. V is TRBV6-5 and J is TRBJ2-1; a possible D gene is TRBD1 (5 bases). V lost 2 bases and J 7 bases, leaving 12 bases between the germline ends. CDR1 and CDR2 from the germline V gene are MNHEY and SVGAGI. CDR3 size: 14 residues.